The 10 T cell receptor beta chains given below trace back to one sample, sequenced in a study of blood T cell repertoires in COVID-19. TCRdb's copy holds only in-frame clones and misses some; the assay was immunoSEQ multiplex PCR. The table includes 150,000 to 200,000 clones, around 92% detected once. The sample taken for sequencing was peripheral blood. Source of these receptors: a man aged 30-40 years with COVID-19, enrolled during active disease.

This chain joins TRBV4-1 and TRBJ1-1; D unresolved. With 0 bases removed from V and 0 bases from J, the gap between germline ends came to 11 bases. Germline V CDR1 and CDR2: MGHRA, YSYEKL. The CDR3 has 16 amino acids. CDR3 sequence reads: CASSQDRRLLNTEAFF. The CDR3 coding sequence is TGCGCCAGCAGCCAAGATAGGCGGCTGCTGAACACTGAAGCTTTCTTT.

V usage is TRBV19 and J usage is TRBJ1-3, with 9 bases that match TRBD1. Per the germline V gene, CDR1 is LNHDA and CDR2 is SQIVND (reference sequence). The CDR3 runs to 17 residues. After removal of 3 bases from V and 0 bases from J, the junction contained 6 bases not matched to a gene. The CDR3 here is CASSIGTGMHSGNTIYF. In nucleotides, the CDR3 is TGTGCCAGTAGTATCGGGACAGGGATGCACTCTGGAAACACCATATATTTT.

The gene calls are TRBV18 and TRBJ2-3; a possible D gene is TRBD1 (6 bases). V was pared by 3 bases and J by 1 base, with 11 bases between. There are 15 residues in the CDR3. Germline loops: CDR1 KGHSH, CDR2 LQKENI. The CDR3 DNA is TGTGCCAGCTCACCGGCAGGGGCTGGCACAGATACGCAGTATTTT. It codes for CASSPAGAGTDTQYF. Full variable domain (rest looked up from reference TRBV18 and TRBJ2-3): NAGVMQNPRHLVRRRGQEARLRCSPMKGHSHVYWYRQLPEEGLKFMVYLQKENIIDESGMPKERFSAEFPKEGPSILRIQQVVRGDSAAYFCASSPAGAGTDTQYFGPGTRLTVL.

This rearrangement joins TRBV6-2 or TRBV6-3 to TRBJ1-1; 7 bases are a match to TRBD1. Trimming took 5 bases from V and 0 from J; bases not matched to a gene: 6. This CDR3 comprises 15 residues. Germline CDR1 is MNHEY and CDR2 is SVGEGT. In nucleotides, the CDR3 is TGTGCCAGCAGTAACGCCGGGACAGTGAACACTGAAGCTTTCTTT. It encodes CASSNAGTVNTEAFF.

This rearrangement joins TRBV10-3 to TRBJ1-2; 12 positions agree with TRBD1. The CDR3 sequence is 14 residues long. V lost 6 bases and J lost 6; bases outside the gene matches: 5. Germline-derived CDR1 and CDR2 are ENHRY and SYGVKD. CDR3 protein: CAIRPGTGGDGYTF. As DNA, the CDR3 is TGTGCCATCAGGCCCGGGACAGGGGGCGATGGCTACACCTTC.

The CDR3 protein is CASSLGTSGPNSYEQYF. The CDR3 nucleotides are TGTGCCAGCAGCCTAGGGACTAGCGGGCCCAATTCCTACGAGCAGTACTTC. V usage is TRBV7-9 and J usage is TRBJ2-7, with TRBD2 matching over 12 bases. This CDR3 spans 17 amino acids. Germline lookup yields CDR1 SEHNR and CDR2 FQNEAQ (reference sequence). Trimming took 5 bases from V and 1 from J; bases not matched to a gene: 9.

The chain employs TRBV5-4 and TRBJ2-1; 9 bases are shared with TRBD1. Germline-derived CDR1 and CDR2 are SGHNT and YYREEE (reference sequence). The CDR3 is 15 residues long. V lost 4 bases and J lost 15; bases outside the gene matches: 17. In DNA form, the CDR3 reads TGTGCCAGCAGCATCGGGACAGGGAAGCAGGGATCCTGGTTCTTC. Encoded protein: CASSIGTGKQGSWFF.

The CDR3 DNA follows: TGTGCCAGCAGTTACGGCGGTGGCACTGGAAACACCATATATTTT. It codes for CASSYGGGTGNTIYF. V is TRBV6-5 and J is TRBJ1-3; D unclear. The CDR3 has 15 amino acids. Germline CDR1 and CDR2: MNHEY and SVGAGI. Trimming removed 2 bases from V and 2 bases from J, with 10 bases in between.

The chain has TRBV12-3 or TRBV12-4 and TRBJ1-1; 7 bases are a match to TRBD1. The CDR3 has 13 residues. V lost 7 bases to trimming and J lost 10 bases; unmatched junction nucleotides: 12. DNA of the CDR3: TGTGCCAGCACCCCAGGGGGTGGCGCTGGAGCTTTCTTT. Encoded protein: CASTPGGGAGAFF.

The V gene is TRBV29-1, the J gene TRBJ1-5; tentatively, D is TRBD1 (6 bases). The V end was cut by 4 bases, the J end by 1 base, with 8 bases between. Germline CDR1 SQVTM, CDR2 ANQGSEA. The CDR3 has 13 amino acids. CDR3 nucleotide sequence: TGCAGCGTTGCTCAGGGGAGCAATCAGCCCCAGCATTTT. This codes for CSVAQGSNQPQHF.